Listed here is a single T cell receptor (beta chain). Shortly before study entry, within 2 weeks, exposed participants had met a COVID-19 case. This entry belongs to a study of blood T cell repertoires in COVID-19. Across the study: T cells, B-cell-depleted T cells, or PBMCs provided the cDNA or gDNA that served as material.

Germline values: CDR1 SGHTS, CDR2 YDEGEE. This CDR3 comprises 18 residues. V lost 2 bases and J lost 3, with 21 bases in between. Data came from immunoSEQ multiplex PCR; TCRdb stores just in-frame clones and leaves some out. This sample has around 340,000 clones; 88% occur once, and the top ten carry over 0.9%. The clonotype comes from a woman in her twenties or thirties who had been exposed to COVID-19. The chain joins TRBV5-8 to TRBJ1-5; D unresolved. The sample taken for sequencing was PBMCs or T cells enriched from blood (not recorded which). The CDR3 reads CASSFRLNFERDNQPQHF. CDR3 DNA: TGTGCCAGCAGCTTTCGCCTCAACTTCGAACGGGACAATCAGCCCCAGCATTTT.